A single sample gave rise to the 19 T cell receptor beta chains below, sequenced in a study of blood T cell repertoires in COVID-19. The repertoire was sequenced with immunoSEQ multiplex PCR; TCRdb's copy has only in-frame clones and lacks some. The sample includes about 74,000 clones, 84% seen only once; the top ten take 36%. Sequencing was carried out using peripheral blood. The receptors come from a man between 65 and 85 years old with acute or convalescent COVID-19.

The chain uses TRBV28 and TRBJ2-3, with 7 bases lining up with TRBD1. The germline V gene encodes CDR1 MDHEN and CDR2 SYDVKM. V lost 6 bases and J lost 3; bases outside the gene matches: 12. The CDR3 spans 16 residues. CDR3 bases: TGTGCCAGCAGCCCCCTCGGGACAGCCCGGACAGATACGCAGTATTTT. Encoded protein: CASSPLGTARTDTQYF.

The J gene is TRBJ1-1, the V gene TRBV7-3; D possibly corresponds to TRBD1 (5 bases). V was pared by 1 base and J by 0 bases, with 15 bases between. CDR1 is SGHTA and CDR2 is FQGTGA in the germline V gene. The CDR3 is 17 residues long. This chain's CDR3 is CASSLNPGEVLNTEAFF. The CDR3 bases are TGTGCCAGCAGCTTAAACCCGGGGGAGGTACTGAACACTGAAGCTTTCTTT. Using reference TRBV7-3 and TRBJ1-1 for the parts outside the CDR3, the full variable domain is GAGVSQTPSNKVTEKGKYVELRCDPISGHTALYWYRQSLGQGPEFLIYFQGTGAADDSGLPNDRFFAVRPEGSVSTLKIQRTERGDSAVYLCASSLNPGEVLNTEAFFGQGTRLTVV.

The table lists this clone with a count of one. The CDR3 nucleotides are TGCAGCGTTGGGAGACAGGGGGCCTACGAGCAGTACTTC. It encodes CSVGRQGAYEQYF. The rearrangement uses TRBV29-1 and TRBJ2-7, with TRBD1 matching over 9 bases. The CDR3 runs 13 residues. Germline trimming cut 4 bases from V and 2 bases from J; bases unmatched to any gene: 3. Germline V gene data show CDR1 as SQVTM and CDR2 as ANQGSEA.

CDR3 sequence: CASSDHRVTYEQYF. CDR3 DNA: TGTGCCAGTAGTGACCACAGGGTTACCTACGAGCAGTACTTC. This chain connects TRBV19 to TRBJ2-7; possible D gene TRBD1, 6 bases. The CDR3 runs to 14 residues. Germline CDR1 is LNHDA and CDR2 is SQIVND (reference sequence). V lost 5 bases and J lost 2, with 13 bases in between.

In DNA form, the CDR3 reads TGTGCCAGTAGTATGGGGACAGGGAGCTCCTACGAGCAGTACTTC. It encodes CASSMGTGSSYEQYF. The chain employs TRBV19 and TRBJ2-7, with 9 bases lining up with TRBD1. The length of the CDR3 is 15 residues. The J segment lost 0 bases and the V segment lost 3 bases, leaving 3 bases of the junction unmatched. Looked up from germline, CDR1 is LNHDA and CDR2 is SQIVND (reference sequence).

This clone appeared a single time. The DNA for the CDR3 is TGCAGCTCACTTGTCGGGGGAGCTAACTATGGCTACACCTTC. Translated, it gives CSSLVGGANYGYTF. The rearrangement joins TRBV29-1 to TRBJ1-2; D might be TRBD1 (5 bases). V lost 8 bases to trimming and J lost 0 bases, with 16 bases between them. CDR1 SQVTM and CDR2 ANQGSEA come from the germline V gene. The CDR3 spans 14 residues.

The chain links TRBV19 to TRBJ1-2; 7 bases agree with TRBD1. The V gene's germline CDR1 is LNHDA and CDR2 SQIVND (reference sequence). Trimming cost V 2 bases and J 4 bases; bases outside gene matches: 7. The CDR3 has 15 residues. CDR3 region: CASSIPGRGIYGYTF. The CDR3 region has the DNA TGTGCCAGTAGTATACCGGGCAGGGGGATCTATGGCTACACCTTC.

The gene calls are TRBV5-1 and TRBJ2-2, with a tentative D call TRBD2 (6 bases). CDR1 and CDR2 (germline): SGHRS, YFSETQ. Trimming stripped 0 bases from V and 3 bases from J, with 15 bases between. This CDR3 has 17 amino acids. The CDR3 sequence: CASSLVGGNPHTGELFF. The CDR3 DNA is TGCGCCAGCAGCTTGGTGGGCGGGAATCCCCACACCGGGGAGCTGTTTTTT.

V and J are TRBV7-3 and TRBJ1-2; 9 bases fit TRBD1. The CDR3 consists of 15 residues. J lost 5 bases, V lost 5 bases, and 9 bases had no gene match. Germline values: CDR1 SGHTA, CDR2 FQGTGA. CDR3: CASSRTGTGIYGYTF. In DNA form, the CDR3 reads TGTGCCAGCAGCCGCACCGGGACAGGGATTTATGGCTACACCTTC.

The rearrangement uses TRBV28 and TRBJ1-3, with no clear D. Between the trimmed V and J ends, which lost 10 bases and 9 bases, there was a span of 19 bases. Germline CDR1 reads MDHEN; CDR2 reads SYDVKM. This CDR3 is 13 amino acids long. The CDR3 region has the DNA TGTGCCACCTCTATGAGCGCTCCAACCACCATATATTTT. It codes for CATSMSAPTTIYF.

The genes are TRBV5-1 and TRBJ2-1; possible D gene TRBD1, 6 bases. Germline V CDR1 and CDR2: SGHRS, YFSETQ. Trimming removed 6 bases at V and 14 bases at J, with 24 bases between. The CDR3 has 14 amino acids. The DNA for the CDR3 is TGCGCCAGCACCTTCACCCCCCGGCAGGGGTCAGAGTTCTTC. It yields the protein CASTFTPRQGSEFF.

This clone was observed a few times. This chain joins TRBV23-1 and TRBJ2-7; D is unclear. TRBV23-1 is classed as an ORF, of uncertain function. The CDR3 loop spans 16 amino acids. The ends were cut back, 0 bases at V and 2 bases at J, with 14 bases in the middle. The CDR3 loop reads CASSQSGRRHPYEQYF. In DNA form, the CDR3 reads TGCGCCAGCAGTCAATCAGGTCGGCGACACCCCTACGAGCAGTACTTC.

The V call is TRBV6-5, the J call TRBJ1-1; D gene ambiguous. This CDR3 has 14 amino acids. V lost 6 bases to trimming and J lost 5 bases, with 16 bases between them. CDR1 and CDR2 from the germline V gene are MNHEY and SVGAGI. The CDR3 here is CASSHRQGGTEAFF. DNA for the CDR3: TGTGCCAGCAGCCATCGACAAGGTGGAACTGAAGCTTTCTTT.

V is TRBV7-2 and J is TRBJ2-5, with D possibly TRBD2 on 7 matching bases. The CDR3 is made up of 13 amino acids. Between the trimmed V and J ends, which lost 3 bases and 5 bases, there was a span of 10 bases. Germline-derived CDR1 and CDR2 are SGHTA and FQGNSA. The CDR3 sequence: CASSLGGPETQYF. CDR3 in DNA: TGTGCCAGCAGCTTGGGGGGGCCCGAGACCCAGTACTTC.

V and J are TRBV28 and TRBJ2-5; tentative D call: TRBD1 (7 bases). CDR3 length: 15 residues. V was trimmed by 2 bases and J by 5 bases, leaving 15 bases between them. CDR1 MDHEN and CDR2 SYDVKM come from the germline V gene. CDR3 region: CASSLNPQGRETQYF. In nucleotides, the CDR3 is TGTGCCAGCAGTTTAAACCCACAGGGGAGGGAGACCCAGTACTTC.

The genes are TRBV29-1 and TRBJ2-3; the D gene is possibly TRBD1 (5 bases). Germline V gives CDR1 SQVTM, CDR2 ANQGSEA. CDR3 length: 11 residues. The V and J ends lost 7 bases and 7 bases respectively, with 12 bases between them. The CDR3: CSGLQANTQYF. As DNA, the CDR3 is TGCAGCGGCCTACAGGCGAATACGCAGTATTTT.

The rearrangement uses TRBV4-3 and TRBJ2-1; D is ambiguous. With 1 base removed from V and 6 bases from J, the gap between germline ends came to 16 bases. The CDR3 totals 16 residues. Germline V lookup: CDR1 LGHNA, CDR2 YSLEER. CDR3 loop: CASSQVLELPANEQFF. Written as DNA, the CDR3 is TGCGCCAGCAGCCAAGTGCTAGAGTTGCCGGCCAATGAGCAGTTCTTC.

The rearrangement joins TRBV6-5 to TRBJ2-7; D may be TRBD2 (6 bases). The V and J ends lost 5 bases and 4 bases respectively, with 18 bases between them. CDR1 is MNHEY, CDR2 SVGAGI, per germline. This CDR3 comprises 15 residues. The CDR3 DNA is TGTGCCAGCAGTACGGGACGCCGGGGGTTGTACGAGCAGTACTTC. Protein product: CASSTGRRGLYEQYF.

The V gene is TRBV5-4, the J gene TRBJ2-3; D is unclear. This CDR3 region has 13 residues. Germline CDR1 and CDR2: SGHNT and YYREEE (reference sequence). V was trimmed by 0 bases and J by 4 bases, leaving 6 bases between them. CDR3 bases: TGTGCCAGCAGCTTGGCCGGGTCAGATACGCAGTATTTT. Translating it yields CASSLAGSDTQYF.